These 20 T cell receptor beta chains came from one sample sequenced in a study of T cell repertoires in cytomegalovirus infection. Their antigens are not known. TCRdb reanalysed the reads using MiXCR and keeps one entry per CDR3 protein. Here the sample spans 200,000 or so distinct CDR3 sequences, 38% being singletons. This sample comprised CD8+ T cells from cultured PBMCs, obtained from culture after CMV antigen stimulation. These receptors were taken from a human donor in good health (CMV status not recorded). Some clones in this sample may be carry-over from other donors' samples.

This chain links TRBV24-1 with TRBJ1-2; no firm D call. Germline V CDR1 and CDR2: KGHDR, SFDVKD. Trimming took off 4 bases at V and 0 bases at J, with 8 bases between the two ends. The CDR3 has 14 amino acids. The CDR3 DNA follows: TGTGCCACCAGTGAAAGGGCAACTAACTATGGCTACACCTTC. This gives the protein CATSERATNYGYTF.

This clonotype came up a few times. The V call is TRBV11-2, the J call TRBJ1-1; D not resolved. From germline, CDR1 is SGHAT and CDR2 FQNNGV. CDR3 length: 15 amino acids. V lost 1 base to trimming and J lost 6 bases, with 15 bases between them. The CDR3 DNA sequence: TGTGCCAGCAGCTTAGCCTACGGGGAGGCCCCTGAAGCTTTCTTT. Residues: CASSLAYGEAPEAFF. The full variable domain, in which reference TRBV11-2 and TRBJ1-1 provide the parts outside the CDR3, is EAGVAQSPRYKIIEKRQSVAFWCNPISGHATLYWYQQILGQGPKLLIQFQNNGVVDDSQLPKDRFSAERLKGVDSTLKIQPAKLEDSAVYLCASSLAYGEAPEAFFGQGTRLTVV.

This clonotype was seen a handful of times. The CDR3 reads CASSPYLGQGRGTEAFF. The CDR3 DNA reads as TGTGCCAGCAGCCCGTATCTGGGACAGGGTAGAGGCACTGAAGCTTTCTTT. The chain has TRBV11-2 and TRBJ1-1; TRBD1 agrees at 9 bases. This CDR3 is 17 amino acids long. The junction had 14 bases not matched to a gene; V was cut back by 5 bases and J by 4 bases. The germline V gene has CDR1 SGHAT and CDR2 FQNNGV. The full variable domain, rest sourced from reference TRBV11-2 and TRBJ1-1, is EAGVAQSPRYKIIEKRQSVAFWCNPISGHATLYWYQQILGQGPKLLIQFQNNGVVDDSQLPKDRFSAERLKGVDSTLKIQPAKLEDSAVYLCASSPYLGQGRGTEAFFGQGTRLTVV.

The V and J genes are TRBV20-1 and TRBJ2-1; D assignment may be TRBD1 or TRBD2 (5 bases each). The CDR3 sequence is 12 residues long. CDR1 is DFQATT, CDR2 SNEGSKA, per germline (reference sequence). Deletions cut 6 bases from V and 8 bases from J, with 14 bases between. The CDR3 region is CSAPGRRDEQFF. The CDR3 DNA reads as TGCAGTGCCCCGGGACGAAGGGATGAGCAGTTCTTC.

This clonotype was seen a few times. V usage is TRBV29-1 and J usage is TRBJ2-1; D is ambiguous. The CDR3 is 17 residues long. The germline V gene has CDR1 SQVTM and CDR2 ANQGSEA. V was shortened by 0 bases and J by 0 bases, with 15 bases between the two germline ends. CDR3 DNA: TGCAGCGTTGAAGATATCCCAGCCGTCAACTCCTACAATGAGCAGTTCTTC. Translation gives CSVEDIPAVNSYNEQFF.

The chain uses TRBV27 and TRBJ1-2; 12 positions match TRBD1. CDR3 length: 17 amino acids. Losses at the gene ends were 5 bases for V and 7 bases for J; bases not matched to a gene: 14. CDR1 is MNHEY and CDR2 is SMNVEV in the germline V gene (reference sequence). The CDR3 here is CASSDSLGQGAQGGYTF. The CDR3 coding sequence is TGTGCCAGCAGTGACTCCTTGGGACAGGGGGCGCAGGGTGGCTACACCTTC.

This clonotype has a handful of counts. V usage is TRBV7-9 and J usage is TRBJ2-1; D unclear. Germline CDR1 and CDR2: SEHNR and FQNEAQ (reference sequence). The CDR3 is 14 amino acids. Trimming pared 7 bases from V and 3 bases from J, leaving 13 bases between. The chain's CDR3 is CASIHREFYNEQFF. Written as DNA, the CDR3 is TGTGCCAGCATCCATAGGGAATTCTACAATGAGCAGTTCTTC.

The V gene is TRBV13, the J gene TRBJ1-1; weak D call: TRBD1 (6 bases). The length of the CDR3 is 13 residues. Trimming left V 4 bases short and J 8 bases short, with 14 bases between. CDR1 is PRHDT, CDR2 FYEKMQ, per germline (reference sequence). The CDR3 DNA follows: TGTGCCAGCAGCTCCACAAACACAGGGGAAGCTTTCTTT. Protein: CASSSTNTGEAFF.

The chain combines TRBV3-1 with TRBJ1-1; 7 nucleotides align to TRBD1. This CDR3 is 12 amino acids long. The ends lost 7 bases at V and 1 base at J; junction bases unmatched: 0. CDR1 LGHDT and CDR2 YNNKEL come from the germline V gene (reference sequence). As DNA, the CDR3 is TGTGCCAGCAACAGGGGGAACACTGAAGCTTTCTTT. Protein sequence: CASNRGNTEAFF. The complete variable domain, with remaining parts taken from reference TRBV3-1 and TRBJ1-1, reads DTAVSQTPKYLVTQMGNDKSIKCEQNLGHDTMYWYKQDSKKFLKIMFSYNNKELIINETVPNRFSPKSPDKAHLNLHINSLELGDSAVYFCASNRGNTEAFFGQGTRLTVV.

This clonotype was recorded many times. The genes are TRBV7-8 and TRBJ1-5; no clear D. The CDR3 loop spans 16 amino acids. CDR1 SGHVS and CDR2 FQNEAQ come from the germline V gene. Trimming pared 1 base from V and 5 bases from J, leaving 15 bases between. This chain's CDR3 is CASSLVAGQNYQPQHF. The CDR3, as DNA: TGTGCCAGCAGCTTAGTTGCCGGTCAAAATTATCAGCCCCAGCATTTT.

The V gene is TRBV13, the J gene TRBJ2-7; tentatively, D is TRBD1 or TRBD2 (5 bases each). V was trimmed by 5 bases and J by 2 bases, leaving 13 bases between them. Germline-derived CDR1 and CDR2 are PRHDT and FYEKMQ (reference sequence). This CDR3 region has 14 residues. CDR3 protein: CASSTWDRAYEQYF. CDR3 in DNA: TGTGCCAGCAGCACTTGGGACCGCGCCTACGAGCAGTACTTC.

The rearrangement joins TRBV10-3 to TRBJ1-1; D ambiguous. The CDR3 length is 13 residues. The V gene's germline CDR1 is ENHRY and CDR2 SYGVKD. Deletions cut 3 bases from V and 1 base from J, with 6 bases between. CDR3 coding DNA: TGTGCCATCAGTGATACAAAGAACACTGAAGCTTTCTTT. It is translated as CAISDTKNTEAFF.

This clonotype was observed a handful of times. The gene calls are TRBV5-6 and TRBJ1-5; possible D gene TRBD1, 6 bases. Looked up from germline, CDR1 is SGHDT and CDR2 is YYEEEE. Deletions cut 7 bases from V and 3 bases from J, with 14 bases between. The CDR3 loop spans 14 amino acids. CDR3 in amino acids: CASSTRQDNQPQHF. CDR3 nucleotide sequence: TGTGCCAGCTCAACTCGACAGGACAATCAGCCCCAGCATTTT.

The rearrangement uses TRBV27 and TRBJ1-1; possible D gene TRBD1, 6 bases. V lost 4 bases and J 9 bases, leaving 24 bases between the germline ends. This CDR3 contains 16 residues. Germline V CDR1 and CDR2: MNHEY, SMNVEV (reference sequence). CDR3 residues: CASSSPRFEGVGKAFF. CDR3 coding DNA: TGTGCCAGCAGTTCGCCGCGCTTTGAGGGGGTTGGGAAAGCTTTCTTT.

In its sample, this clonotype was seen many times. V is TRBV11-2 and J is TRBJ1-2; TRBD1 is a possible D gene (6 bases). CDR1 and CDR2 (germline): SGHAT, FQNNGV. V was trimmed by 0 bases and J by 6 bases, leaving 11 bases between them. The CDR3 extends over 14 amino acids. The CDR3: CASSLERQVDGYTF. The CDR3 nucleotides are TGTGCCAGCAGCTTAGAGAGACAGGTCGATGGCTACACCTTC.

The chain has TRBV7-3 and TRBJ2-1, with TRBD2 identical over 11 bases. Trimming removed 2 bases from V and 5 bases from J; junction bases left unmatched: 8. This CDR3 has 17 amino acids. Germline V lookup: CDR1 SGHTA, CDR2 FQGTGA. CDR3 DNA sequence: TGTGCCAGCAGCTTAGGTCCAGCGGGACTAGCGGACAATGAGCAGTTCTTC. Translation gives CASSLGPAGLADNEQFF.

V usage is TRBV27 and J usage is TRBJ2-4; D gene uncertain. Per the germline V gene, CDR1 is MNHEY and CDR2 is SMNVEV (reference sequence). This CDR3 comprises 15 residues. Trimming removed 5 bases from V and 1 base from J, with 12 bases in between. In DNA form, the CDR3 reads TGTGCCAGCAGTGCGACAACGGTGGCCAAAAACATTCAGTACTTC. This encodes CASSATTVAKNIQYF.

The V call is TRBV11-3, the J call TRBJ2-7, with D uncertain. V was trimmed by 1 base and J by 3 bases, leaving 7 bases between them. Germline CDR1 is SGHNT and CDR2 is YENEEA. This CDR3 spans 13 amino acids. The CDR3 DNA follows: TGTGCCAGCAGCTTAGCTTGGGACTACGAGCAGTACTTC. Amino acid sequence: CASSLAWDYEQYF.

This chain joins TRBV24-1 and TRBJ2-6; D not certain. The V gene's germline CDR1 is KGHDR and CDR2 SFDVKD. The length of the CDR3 is 15 residues. Trimming shortened V by 3 bases and J by 0 bases, and 5 bases separated the two germline ends. The CDR3 sequence is CATSDAASGANVLTF. The DNA of the CDR3 is TGTGCCACCAGTGATGCGGCCTCTGGGGCCAACGTCCTGACTTTC.

The table lists this clonotype with a few counts. The CDR3 coding sequence is TGTGCCAGCCGGAGGGACAGCTCCTACAATGAGCAGTTCTTC. Translating it yields CASRRDSSYNEQFF. The chain links TRBV27 to TRBJ2-1; TRBD1 is a possible D gene (7 bases). Germline V CDR1 and CDR2: MNHEY, SMNVEV (reference sequence). With 8 bases removed from V and 0 bases from J, the gap between germline ends came to 11 bases. The CDR3 runs 14 residues.